This TCR beta chain was found in a study of blood T cells in healthy people across ages. PCR was performed a second time for roughly 7 to 11 cycles using a sample-barcoded 5' primer and a J-beta primer mix. MiXCR, run by TCRdb on the 5' RACE reads, gives a single entry per CDR3 protein. Of about 1.4 million distinct CDR3 sequences listed, approximately 63% are singletons. Findings of the study overall: Age advanced and TCR beta diversity per million T cells fell, roughly linearly. Researchers judged that diversity estimates from one million T cells fell short of true values.

Trimming took 3 bases from V and 2 from J, leaving 14 bases between them. The germline V gene encodes CDR1 SGHKS and CDR2 YYEKEE (reference sequence). This CDR3 region has 15 residues. As regards this clonotype: Its antigen is still unknown.

This clonotype originated in a man younger than 35 in good health. Sequenced: blood. The chain uses TRBV5-5 and TRBJ1-2; the D is unclear. The CDR3 spells CASSWAFGENYGYTF. The CDR3 nucleotides read TGTGCCAGCAGCTGGGCCTTTGGGGAGAACTATGGCTACACCTTC.